This is a list of T cell receptor beta chains from one sample in a study of blood T cell repertoires in COVID-19. Libraries were prepared by immunoSEQ multiplex PCR; TCRdb keeps only in-frame clonotypes and omits some of them. Among about 190,000 clones listed, around 80% were seen once. The sample consisted of peripheral blood. These receptors came from a woman aged 50 to 60 with acute or convalescent COVID-19. CDR3s include the opening cysteine and the closing phenylalanine or tryptophan. A D gene is named only where the DNA matches it firmly. Clone size is stated in some rows and not others, as once, few, many or a class when expanded.

v_gene: TRBV29-1; j_gene: TRBJ1-2; abundance: NA; d_gene: NA; CDR3aa: CSVEEDDYGYTF; CDR3nt: TGCAGCGTTGAGGAGGACGACTATGGCTACACCTTC
v_gene: TRBV29-1; j_gene: TRBJ2-3; abundance: NA; d_gene: NA; CDR3aa: CSVRGVAGASTDTQYF; CDR3nt: TGCAGCGTCCGGGGCGTGGCAGGGGCCTCCACGGATACGCAGTATTTT
v_gene: TRBV5-1; j_gene: TRBJ2-5; abundance: NA; d_gene: TRBD1; CDR3aa: CASSSPGQQETQYF; CDR3nt: TGCGCCAGCAGCTCCCCGGGACAGCAAGAGACCCAGTACTTC
v_gene: TRBV7-9; j_gene: TRBJ1-5; abundance: NA; d_gene: NA; CDR3aa: CASSTRGDNQPQHF; CDR3nt: TGTGCCAGCAGCACTCGGGGTGACAATCAGCCCCAGCATTTT
v_gene: TRBV12-3/TRBV12-4; j_gene: TRBJ1-5; abundance: NA; d_gene: NA; CDR3aa: CASSLVGNQPQHF; CDR3nt: TGTGCCAGCAGTTTGGTAGGCAATCAGCCCCAGCATTTT
v_gene: TRBV27; j_gene: TRBJ2-7; abundance: NA; d_gene: NA; CDR3aa: CASSLNSVYEQYF; CDR3nt: TGTGCCAGCAGTTTAAACTCCGTCTACGAGCAGTACTTC
v_gene: TRBV28; j_gene: TRBJ2-7; abundance: few; d_gene: TRBD2; CDR3aa: CASSPWGGRTYEQYF; CDR3nt: TGTGCCAGCAGTCCTTGGGGGGGGAGGACCTACGAGCAGTACTTC
v_gene: TRBV6-2/TRBV6-3; j_gene: TRBJ2-7; abundance: NA; d_gene: NA; CDR3aa: CASSWAGLNEQYF; CDR3nt: TGTGCCAGCAGTTGGGCAGGGTTAAACGAGCAGTACTTC
v_gene: TRBV11-2; j_gene: TRBJ1-6; abundance: NA; d_gene: TRBD1; CDR3aa: CASTPAGTVNSPLHF; CDR3nt: TGTGCCAGCACCCCTGCCGGGACAGTCAATTCACCCCTCCACTTT
v_gene: TRBV7-2; j_gene: TRBJ2-4; abundance: NA; d_gene: NA; CDR3aa: CASSLRGNIQYF; CDR3nt: TGTGCCAGCAGCTTAAGGGGGAACATTCAGTACTTC
v_gene: TRBV30; j_gene: TRBJ2-7; abundance: NA; d_gene: NA; CDR3aa: CAWSLWGEGEQYF; CDR3nt: TGTGCCTGGAGCCTTTGGGGGGAAGGGGAGCAGTACTTC
v_gene: TRBV6-6; j_gene: TRBJ1-2; abundance: NA; d_gene: TRBD1; CDR3aa: CASRGQGGDYGYTF; CDR3nt: TGTGCCAGCAGGGGACAGGGAGGGGACTATGGCTACACCTTC
v_gene: TRBV6-6; j_gene: TRBJ2-7; abundance: NA; d_gene: TRBD1; CDR3aa: CASSRQGPYEQYF; CDR3nt: TGTGCCAGCAGCCGACAGGGCCCCTACGAGCAGTACTTC
v_gene: TRBV11-2; j_gene: TRBJ2-5; abundance: NA; d_gene: NA; CDR3aa: CASSLIPGKTQYF; CDR3nt: TGTGCCAGCAGCTTAATCCCCGGGAAGACCCAGTACTTC
v_gene: TRBV28; j_gene: TRBJ2-2; abundance: NA; d_gene: TRBD1; CDR3aa: CASSFDNPGQGLYGELFF; CDR3nt: TGTGCCAGCAGTTTTGATAACCCGGGACAGGGGCTATACGGGGAGCTGTTTTTT
v_gene: TRBV18; j_gene: TRBJ1-5; abundance: once; d_gene: TRBD1; CDR3aa: CASSPLPGGNSNQPQHF; CDR3nt: TGTGCCAGCTCACCACTTCCAGGGGGTAATAGCAATCAGCCCCAGCATTTT
v_gene: TRBV2; j_gene: TRBJ2-7; abundance: NA; d_gene: NA; CDR3aa: CATSVSGGPYEQYF; CDR3nt: TGTGCCACTTCGGTGTCGGGGGGCCCCTACGAGCAGTACTTC
v_gene: TRBV5-1; j_gene: TRBJ2-7; abundance: NA; d_gene: NA; CDR3aa: CASSLVSGVGYEQYF; CDR3nt: TGCGCCAGCAGCTTGGTTTCGGGAGTCGGCTACGAGCAGTACTTC
v_gene: TRBV12-5; j_gene: TRBJ2-2; abundance: NA; d_gene: TRBD1; CDR3aa: CASGLGTGGIAGELFF; CDR3nt: TGTGCTAGTGGCCTAGGGACAGGGGGCATCGCCGGGGAGCTGTTTTTT
v_gene: TRBV19; j_gene: TRBJ2-1; abundance: NA; d_gene: NA; CDR3aa: CASSPSGLRYNEQFF; CDR3nt: TGTGCCAGTAGTCCCTCGGGACTTCGCTACAATGAGCAGTTCTTC
v_gene: TRBV6-1; j_gene: TRBJ1-2; abundance: NA; d_gene: NA; CDR3aa: CASSEGPGGYTF; CDR3nt: TGTGCCAGCAGTGAAGGTCCAGGTGGCTACACCTTC
v_gene: TRBV16; j_gene: TRBJ2-1; abundance: NA; d_gene: TRBD2; CDR3aa: CASSRGLAGGNEQFF; CDR3nt: TGTGCCAGCAGCCGAGGGCTAGCGGGAGGCAATGAGCAGTTCTTC
v_gene: TRBV5-4; j_gene: TRBJ2-3; abundance: few; d_gene: TRBD2; CDR3aa: CASSRDYSSTDTQYF; CDR3nt: TGTGCCAGCAGCCGGGACTACTCTAGCACAGATACGCAGTATTTT
v_gene: TRBV19; j_gene: TRBJ2-7; abundance: once; d_gene: NA; CDR3aa: CASSMVFAGNYEQYF; CDR3nt: TGTGCCAGTAGTATGGTCTTTGCGGGAAACTACGAGCAGTACTTC
v_gene: TRBV11-2; j_gene: TRBJ1-5; abundance: NA; d_gene: NA; CDR3aa: CASSFQGISQPQHF; CDR3nt: TGTGCCAGCAGCTTCCAGGGAATCTCTCAGCCCCAGCATTTT
v_gene: TRBV27; j_gene: TRBJ1-4; abundance: NA; d_gene: TRBD1; CDR3aa: CASKTGTGGRKNEKLFF; CDR3nt: TGTGCCAGCAAGACCGGGACAGGAGGAAGAAAGAATGAAAAACTGTTTTTT
v_gene: TRBV6-2/TRBV6-3; j_gene: TRBJ2-5; abundance: few; d_gene: TRBD2; CDR3aa: CASSLLAVLQETQYF; CDR3nt: TGTGCCAGCAGTTTGCTAGCGGTCCTACAAGAGACCCAGTACTTC
v_gene: TRBV5-1; j_gene: TRBJ2-1; abundance: NA; d_gene: NA; CDR3aa: CASSYSQGGSEQFF; CDR3nt: TGCGCCAGCAGCTACTCACAGGGCGGGAGTGAGCAGTTCTTC
v_gene: TRBV4-3; j_gene: TRBJ2-3; abundance: NA; d_gene: NA; CDR3aa: CASSQEVNRGTHTQYF; CDR3nt: TGCGCCAGCAGCCAAGAGGTCAATAGAGGGACACATACGCAGTATTTT
v_gene: TRBV30; j_gene: TRBJ2-3; abundance: NA; d_gene: TRBD2; CDR3aa: CAWSVFRDYRFRASSTDTQYF; CDR3nt: TGTGCCTGGAGTGTCTTCCGGGACTATCGCTTTAGAGCGTCTAGCACAGATACGCAGTATTTT
v_gene: TRBV29-1; j_gene: TRBJ1-2; abundance: NA; d_gene: NA; CDR3aa: CSALPAGEGYGYTF; CDR3nt: TGCAGCGCCCTACCGGCGGGGGAAGGGTATGGCTACACCTTC
v_gene: TRBV6-2/TRBV6-3; j_gene: TRBJ2-1; abundance: NA; d_gene: NA; CDR3aa: CASSYTRAINEQFF; CDR3nt: TGTGCCAGCAGTTACACCCGAGCTATCAATGAGCAGTTCTTC
v_gene: TRBV18; j_gene: TRBJ1-1; abundance: NA; d_gene: NA; CDR3aa: CASSPVLMNTEAFF; CDR3nt: TGTGCCAGCTCACCAGTCCTAATGAACACTGAAGCTTTCTTT
v_gene: TRBV18; j_gene: TRBJ1-3; abundance: few; d_gene: NA; CDR3aa: CASSPSSSGNTIYF; CDR3nt: TGTGCCAGCTCACCATCGTCGTCTGGAAACACCATATATTTT
v_gene: TRBV9; j_gene: TRBJ1-2; abundance: few; d_gene: TRBD1; CDR3aa: CASSTDRDRGYTF; CDR3nt: TGTGCCAGCAGCACCGACAGGGATCGAGGCTACACCTTC
v_gene: TRBV15; j_gene: TRBJ1-5; abundance: NA; d_gene: NA; CDR3aa: CATSRDTGFGNQPQHF; CDR3nt: TGTGCCACCAGCAGAGATACAGGGTTTGGCAATCAGCCCCAGCATTTT
v_gene: TRBV6-5; j_gene: TRBJ1-3; abundance: NA; d_gene: NA; CDR3aa: CASSSGHSGNTIYF; CDR3nt: TGTGCCAGTTCAAGCGGGCACTCTGGAAACACCATATATTTT
v_gene: TRBV5-1; j_gene: TRBJ2-3; abundance: NA; d_gene: TRBD2; CDR3aa: CASSLVASGRADTQYF; CDR3nt: TGCGCCAGCAGCTTGGTGGCTAGCGGGAGGGCAGATACGCAGTATTTT
v_gene: TRBV28; j_gene: TRBJ2-7; abundance: NA; d_gene: NA; CDR3aa: CASRDSAAPYEQYF; CDR3nt: TGTGCCAGCAGAGATAGTGCGGCCCCCTACGAGCAGTACTTC
v_gene: TRBV27; j_gene: TRBJ1-6; abundance: NA; d_gene: NA; CDR3aa: CASQPDSFYNSPLHF; CDR3nt: TGTGCCAGCCAACCGGACAGCTTTTATAATTCACCCCTCCACTTT
v_gene: TRBV19; j_gene: TRBJ1-6; abundance: NA; d_gene: TRBD1; CDR3aa: CASSQTGGRSPLHF; CDR3nt: TGTGCCAGTAGTCAAACAGGGGGCAGGTCACCCCTCCACTTT
v_gene: TRBV7-6; j_gene: TRBJ1-3; abundance: NA; d_gene: NA; CDR3aa: CASSLAPSASGNTIYF; CDR3nt: TGTGCCAGCAGCTTAGCCCCATCTGCGTCTGGAAACACCATATATTTT
v_gene: TRBV11-2; j_gene: TRBJ2-2; abundance: NA; d_gene: NA; CDR3aa: CASSLAVAGELFF; CDR3nt: TGTGCCAGCAGCTTAGCTGTCGCCGGGGAGCTGTTTTTT
v_gene: TRBV7-2; j_gene: TRBJ2-2; abundance: NA; d_gene: NA; CDR3aa: CASSPPLTGNTGELFF; CDR3nt: TGTGCCAGCAGCCCCCCCCTGACAGGGAACACCGGGGAGCTGTTTTTT
v_gene: TRBV11-2; j_gene: TRBJ2-3; abundance: NA; d_gene: NA; CDR3aa: CASSRTMVYGQYF; CDR3nt: TGTGCCAGCAGTCGAACTATGGTATACGGGCAGTATTTT
v_gene: TRBV27; j_gene: TRBJ2-7; abundance: NA; d_gene: TRBD1; CDR3aa: CASSFARISGTGTYEQYF; CDR3nt: TGTGCCAGCAGTTTTGCGAGAATATCCGGGACAGGGACCTACGAGCAGTACTTC
v_gene: TRBV6-6; j_gene: TRBJ2-2; abundance: NA; d_gene: NA; CDR3aa: CASSHRTNTGELFF; CDR3nt: TGTGCCAGCAGTCACAGGACGAACACCGGGGAGCTGTTTTTT
v_gene: TRBV6-6; j_gene: TRBJ1-6; abundance: NA; d_gene: NA; CDR3aa: CASSPPLHF; CDR3nt: TGTGCCAGCAGTCCTCCCCTCCACTTT
v_gene: TRBV7-9; j_gene: TRBJ1-2; abundance: NA; d_gene: NA; CDR3aa: CASSLAVIGACGYTF; CDR3nt: TGTGCCAGCAGCTTAGCGGTAATAGGGGCTTGTGGCTACACCTTC
v_gene: TRBV27; j_gene: TRBJ1-6; abundance: NA; d_gene: NA; CDR3aa: CASSPSGTPINSPLHF; CDR3nt: TGTGCCAGCAGTCCTTCTGGGACTCCAATTAATTCACCCCTCCACTTT
v_gene: TRBV27; j_gene: TRBJ2-7; abundance: NA; d_gene: NA; CDR3aa: CASRTRGVSYEQYF; CDR3nt: TGTGCCAGCAGGACACGGGGAGTCTCCTACGAGCAGTACTTC
v_gene: TRBV6-5; j_gene: TRBJ1-1; abundance: NA; d_gene: NA; CDR3aa: CASSYLPRNTEAFF; CDR3nt: TGTGCCAGCAGTTACTTACCGAGGAACACTGAAGCTTTCTTT